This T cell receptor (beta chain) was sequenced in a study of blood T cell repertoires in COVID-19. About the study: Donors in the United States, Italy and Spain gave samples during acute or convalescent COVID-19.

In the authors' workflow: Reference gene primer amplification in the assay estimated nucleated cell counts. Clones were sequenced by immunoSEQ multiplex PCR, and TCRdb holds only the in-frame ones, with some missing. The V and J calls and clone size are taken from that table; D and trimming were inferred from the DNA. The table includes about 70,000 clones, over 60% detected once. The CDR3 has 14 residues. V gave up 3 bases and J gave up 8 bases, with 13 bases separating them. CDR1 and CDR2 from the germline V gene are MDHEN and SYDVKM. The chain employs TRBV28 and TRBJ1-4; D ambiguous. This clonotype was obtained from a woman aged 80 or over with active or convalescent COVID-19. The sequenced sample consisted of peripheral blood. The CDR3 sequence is CASSFDREGEKLFF. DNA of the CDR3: TGTGCCAGCAGTTTTGATAGGGAGGGAGAAAAACTGTTTTTT.